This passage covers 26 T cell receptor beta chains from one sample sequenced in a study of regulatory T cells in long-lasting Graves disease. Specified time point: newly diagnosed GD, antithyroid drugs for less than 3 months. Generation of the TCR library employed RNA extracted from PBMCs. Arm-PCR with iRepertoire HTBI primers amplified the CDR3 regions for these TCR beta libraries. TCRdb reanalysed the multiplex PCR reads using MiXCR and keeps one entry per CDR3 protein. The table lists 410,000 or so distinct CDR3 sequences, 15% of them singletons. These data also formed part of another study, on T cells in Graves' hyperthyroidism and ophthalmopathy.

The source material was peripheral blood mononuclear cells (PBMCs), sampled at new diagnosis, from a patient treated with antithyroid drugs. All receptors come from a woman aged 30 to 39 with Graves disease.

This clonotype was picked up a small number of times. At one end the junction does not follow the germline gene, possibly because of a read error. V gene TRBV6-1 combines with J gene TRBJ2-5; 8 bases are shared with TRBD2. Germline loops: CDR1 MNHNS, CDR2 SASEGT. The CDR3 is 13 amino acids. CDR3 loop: CASMDIYSGKEFF. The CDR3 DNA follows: TGTGCCAGCATGGATATTTATAGCGGGAAGGAGTTCTTC.

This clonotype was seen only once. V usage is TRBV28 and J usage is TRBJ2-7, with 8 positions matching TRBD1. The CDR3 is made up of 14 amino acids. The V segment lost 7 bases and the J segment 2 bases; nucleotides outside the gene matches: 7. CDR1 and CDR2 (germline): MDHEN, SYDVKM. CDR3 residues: CASTQDRVTYEQYF. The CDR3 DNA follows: TGTGCCAGCACTCAGGACAGGGTAACCTACGAGCAGTACTTC.

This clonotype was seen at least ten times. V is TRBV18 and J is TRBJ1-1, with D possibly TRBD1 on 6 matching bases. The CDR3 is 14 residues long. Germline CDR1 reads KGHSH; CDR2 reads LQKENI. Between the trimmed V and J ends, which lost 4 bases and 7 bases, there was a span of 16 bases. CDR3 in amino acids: CASSLKDRTGEAFF. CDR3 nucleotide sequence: TGTGCCAGCTCACTCAAAGACAGGACCGGTGAAGCTTTCTTT.

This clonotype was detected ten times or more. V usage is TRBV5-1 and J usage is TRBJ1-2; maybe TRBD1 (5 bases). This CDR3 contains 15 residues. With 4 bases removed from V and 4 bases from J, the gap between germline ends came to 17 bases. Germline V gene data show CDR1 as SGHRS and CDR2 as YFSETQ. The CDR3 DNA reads TGCGCCAGCAGCCGTGAGTCAGGGATCGGCTATGGCTACACCTTC. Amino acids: CASSRESGIGYGYTF. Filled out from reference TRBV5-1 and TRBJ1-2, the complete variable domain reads KAGVTQTPRYLIKTRGQQVTLSCSPISGHRSVSWYQQTPGQGLQFLFEYFSETQRNKGNFPGRFSGRQFSNSRSEMNVSTLELGDSALYLCASSRESGIGYGYTFGSGTRLTVV.

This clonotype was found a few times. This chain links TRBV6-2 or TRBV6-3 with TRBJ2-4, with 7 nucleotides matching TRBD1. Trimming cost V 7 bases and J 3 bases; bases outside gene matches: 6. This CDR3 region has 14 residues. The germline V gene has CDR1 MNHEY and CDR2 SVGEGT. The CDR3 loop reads CASTGQVFKNIQYF. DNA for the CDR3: TGTGCCAGCACCGGACAGGTTTTCAAAAACATTCAGTACTTC.

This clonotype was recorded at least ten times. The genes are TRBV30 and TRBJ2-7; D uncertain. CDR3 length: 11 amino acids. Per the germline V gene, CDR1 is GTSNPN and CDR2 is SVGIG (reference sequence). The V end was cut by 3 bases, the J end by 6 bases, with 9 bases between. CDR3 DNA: TGTGCCTGGAGAGGACCATCCGAGCAGTACTTC. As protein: CAWRGPSEQYF.

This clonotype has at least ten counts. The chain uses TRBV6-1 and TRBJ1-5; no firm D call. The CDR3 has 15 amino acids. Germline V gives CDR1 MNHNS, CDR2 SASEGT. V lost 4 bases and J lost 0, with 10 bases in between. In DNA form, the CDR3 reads TGTGCCAGCAGTGTAAGACCCGATAGCAATCAGCCCCAGCATTTT. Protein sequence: CASSVRPDSNQPQHF.

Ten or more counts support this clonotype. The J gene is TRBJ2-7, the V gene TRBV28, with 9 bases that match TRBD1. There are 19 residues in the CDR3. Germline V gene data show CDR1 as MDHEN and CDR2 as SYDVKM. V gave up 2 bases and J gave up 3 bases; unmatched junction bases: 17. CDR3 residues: CASSLIGLAPGQGRYEQYF. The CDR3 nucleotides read TGTGCCAGCAGTTTAATAGGTCTCGCACCGGGACAGGGACGCTACGAGCAGTACTTC.

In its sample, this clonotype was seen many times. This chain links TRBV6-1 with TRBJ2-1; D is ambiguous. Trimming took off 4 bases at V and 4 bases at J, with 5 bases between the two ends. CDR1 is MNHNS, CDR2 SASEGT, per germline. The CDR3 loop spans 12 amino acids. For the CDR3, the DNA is TGTGCCAGCAGTGGTGATTACAATGAGCAGTTCTTC. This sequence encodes CASSGDYNEQFF.

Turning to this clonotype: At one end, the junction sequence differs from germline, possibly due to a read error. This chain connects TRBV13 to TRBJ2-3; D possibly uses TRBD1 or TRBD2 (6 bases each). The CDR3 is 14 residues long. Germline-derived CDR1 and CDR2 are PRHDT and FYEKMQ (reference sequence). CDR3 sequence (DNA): TGTGCCAGCAGCTTAGGGGGGGGCACAGATACGCATTATTTT. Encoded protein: CASSLGGGTDTHYF.

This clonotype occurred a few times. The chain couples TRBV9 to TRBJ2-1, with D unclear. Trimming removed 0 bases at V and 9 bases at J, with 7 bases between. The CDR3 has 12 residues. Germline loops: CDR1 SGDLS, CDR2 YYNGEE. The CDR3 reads CASSVVGSEQFF. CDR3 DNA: TGTGCCAGCAGCGTAGTGGGATCTGAGCAGTTCTTC. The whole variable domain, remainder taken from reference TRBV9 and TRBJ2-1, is DSGVTQTPKHLITATGQRVTLRCSPRSGDLSVYWYQQSLDQGLQFLIQYYNGEERAKGNILERFSAQQFPDLHSELNLSSLELGDSALYFCASSVVGSEQFFGPGTRLTVL.

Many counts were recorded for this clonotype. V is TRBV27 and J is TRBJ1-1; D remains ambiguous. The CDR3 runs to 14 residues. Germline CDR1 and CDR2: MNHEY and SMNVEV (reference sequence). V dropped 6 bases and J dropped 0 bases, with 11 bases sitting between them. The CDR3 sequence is CASSNGVMNTEAFF. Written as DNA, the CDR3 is TGTGCCAGCAGCAACGGGGTCATGAACACTGAAGCTTTCTTT.

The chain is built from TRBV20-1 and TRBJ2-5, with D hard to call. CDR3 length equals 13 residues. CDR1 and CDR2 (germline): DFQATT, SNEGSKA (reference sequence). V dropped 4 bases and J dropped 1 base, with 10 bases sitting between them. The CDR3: CSANLEAQETQYF. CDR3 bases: TGCAGTGCTAACCTCGAGGCCCAAGAGACCCAGTACTTC.

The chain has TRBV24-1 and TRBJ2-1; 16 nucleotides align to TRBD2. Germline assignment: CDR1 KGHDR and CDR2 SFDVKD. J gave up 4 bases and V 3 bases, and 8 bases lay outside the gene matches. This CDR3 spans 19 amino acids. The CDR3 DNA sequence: TGTGCCACCAGTGATCCGGGACTAGCGGGAGGGCCGTCGTACAATGAGCAGTTCTTC. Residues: CATSDPGLAGGPSYNEQFF.

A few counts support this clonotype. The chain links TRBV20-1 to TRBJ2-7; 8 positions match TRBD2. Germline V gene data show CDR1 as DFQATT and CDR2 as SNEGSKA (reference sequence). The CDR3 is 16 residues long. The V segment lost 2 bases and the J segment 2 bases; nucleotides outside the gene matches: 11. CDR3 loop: CSARYRGAGGTYEQYF. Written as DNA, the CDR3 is TGCAGTGCTAGATACCGGGGGGCGGGGGGAACCTACGAGCAGTACTTC.

The CDR3 coding sequence is TGTGCCAGCAGCTCCTTAGGAGGCGGCGAGCAGTACTTC. Its protein is CASSSLGGGEQYF. The rearrangement links TRBV12-3 or TRBV12-4 to TRBJ2-7; weak D call: TRBD2 (5 bases). Trimming took 6 bases from V and 6 from J, leaving 15 bases between them. The CDR3 is made up of 13 amino acids.

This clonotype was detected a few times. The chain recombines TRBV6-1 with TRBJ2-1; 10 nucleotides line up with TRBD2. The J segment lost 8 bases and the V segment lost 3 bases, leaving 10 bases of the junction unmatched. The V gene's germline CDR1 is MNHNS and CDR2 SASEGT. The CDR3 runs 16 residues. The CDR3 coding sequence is TGTGCCAGCAGTGAGTCCATCGCTAGCGGGAGTGATGAGCAGTTCTTC. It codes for CASSESIASGSDEQFF.

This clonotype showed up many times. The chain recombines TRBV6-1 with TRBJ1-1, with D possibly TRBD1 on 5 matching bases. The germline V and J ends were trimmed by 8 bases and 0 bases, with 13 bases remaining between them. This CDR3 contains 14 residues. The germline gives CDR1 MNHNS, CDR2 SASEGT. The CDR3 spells CASAPGTMNTEAFF. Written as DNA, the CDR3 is TGTGCCAGCGCCCCGGGGACCATGAACACTGAAGCTTTCTTT.

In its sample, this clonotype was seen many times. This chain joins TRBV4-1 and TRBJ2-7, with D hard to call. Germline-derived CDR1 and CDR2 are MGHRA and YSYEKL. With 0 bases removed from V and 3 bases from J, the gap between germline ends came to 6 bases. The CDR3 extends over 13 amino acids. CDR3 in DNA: TGCGCCAGCAGCCAAGACTTTTACTACGAGCAGTACTTC. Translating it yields CASSQDFYYEQYF.

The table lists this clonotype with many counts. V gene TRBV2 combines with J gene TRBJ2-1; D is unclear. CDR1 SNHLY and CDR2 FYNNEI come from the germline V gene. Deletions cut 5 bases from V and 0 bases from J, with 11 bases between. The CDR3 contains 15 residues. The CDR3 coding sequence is TGTGCCAGCAGTTGGACGGAAAGCTCCTACAATGAGCAGTTCTTC. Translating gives CASSWTESSYNEQFF.

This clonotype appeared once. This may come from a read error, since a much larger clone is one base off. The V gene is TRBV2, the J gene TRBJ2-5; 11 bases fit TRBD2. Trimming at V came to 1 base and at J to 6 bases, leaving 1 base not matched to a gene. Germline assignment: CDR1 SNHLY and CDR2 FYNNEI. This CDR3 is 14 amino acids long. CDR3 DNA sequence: TGTGCCAGCAGTGAAGTAGCGGGAGGGCAGACCCAGTACTTC. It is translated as CASSEVAGGQTQYF. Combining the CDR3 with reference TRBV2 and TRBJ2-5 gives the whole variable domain EPEVTQTPSHQVTQMGQEVILRCVPISNHLYFYWYRQILGQKVEFLVSFYNNEISEKSEIFDDQFSVERPDGSNFTLKIRSTKLEDSAMYFCASSEVAGGQTQYFGPGTRLLVL.

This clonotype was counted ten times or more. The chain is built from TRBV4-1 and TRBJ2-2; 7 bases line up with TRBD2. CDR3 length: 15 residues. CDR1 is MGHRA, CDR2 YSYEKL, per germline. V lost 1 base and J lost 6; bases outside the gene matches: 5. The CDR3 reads CASSQGTGGAGELFF. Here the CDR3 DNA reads TGCGCCAGCAGCCAAGGGACGGGAGGTGCCGGGGAGCTGTTTTTT.

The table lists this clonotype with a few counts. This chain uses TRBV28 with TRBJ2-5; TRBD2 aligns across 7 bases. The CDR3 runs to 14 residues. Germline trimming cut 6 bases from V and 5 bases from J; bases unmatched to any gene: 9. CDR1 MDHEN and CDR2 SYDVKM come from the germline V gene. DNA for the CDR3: TGTGCCAGCAGCCTAGCGGACGTATCCGAGACCCAGTACTTC. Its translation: CASSLADVSETQYF.

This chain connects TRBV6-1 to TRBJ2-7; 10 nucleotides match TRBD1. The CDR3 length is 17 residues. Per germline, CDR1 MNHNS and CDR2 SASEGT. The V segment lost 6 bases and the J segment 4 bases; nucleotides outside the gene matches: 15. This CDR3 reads CASSAPPGTGVEYEQYF. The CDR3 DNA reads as TGTGCCAGCAGCGCTCCCCCCGGGACAGGGGTTGAGTACGAGCAGTACTTC.

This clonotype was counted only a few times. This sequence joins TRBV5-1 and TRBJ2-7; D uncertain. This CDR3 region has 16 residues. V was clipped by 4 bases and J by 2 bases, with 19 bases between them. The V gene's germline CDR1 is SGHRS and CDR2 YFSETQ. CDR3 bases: TGCGCCAGCAGCCCCCAGGCAGCGAGACTTGCCTACGAGCAGTACTTC. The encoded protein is CASSPQAARLAYEQYF. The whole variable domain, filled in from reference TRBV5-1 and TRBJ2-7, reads KAGVTQTPRYLIKTRGQQVTLSCSPISGHRSVSWYQQTPGQGLQFLFEYFSETQRNKGNFPGRFSGRQFSNSRSEMNVSTLELGDSALYLCASSPQAARLAYEQYFGPGTRLTVT.

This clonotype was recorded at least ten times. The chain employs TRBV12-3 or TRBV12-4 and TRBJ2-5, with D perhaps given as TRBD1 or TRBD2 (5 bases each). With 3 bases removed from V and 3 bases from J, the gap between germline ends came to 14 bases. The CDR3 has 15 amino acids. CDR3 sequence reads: CASSFHRDGEETQYF. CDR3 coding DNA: TGTGCCAGCAGTTTCCACCGGGACGGAGAAGAGACCCAGTACTTC.